This TCR beta chain was sequenced for a study of shared clonotypes between healthy human individuals. The J segment lost 0 bases and the V segment lost 4 bases, leaving 9 bases of the junction unmatched. Germline V gives CDR1 MGHRA, CDR2 YSYEKL. The CDR3 runs to 17 residues. General study results and limits: Unshared clonotypes carried lower generation probabilities than those common to all four donors.

CD4+ cells underwent separation, giving CD45RA+ naive and CD45RA-negative memory subsets. Libraries were prepared by immunoSEQ multiplex PCR; TCRdb keeps only in-frame clonotypes and omits some of them. This repertoire shows about 1 million clones, 70% to 80% found once; its top ten account for 1.5%. For this clone: The antigen remains unidentified.

What was sequenced was memory CD4+ T cells sorted from blood. Stated subset: CD45RA-negative fraction. The receptor comes from a man in his late teens or twenties in good health. The chain is built from TRBV4-1 and TRBJ2-1; TRBD1 aligns across 7 bases. CDR3 loop: CASSPLGQPYSYNEQFF. CDR3 bases: TGCGCCAGCAGCCCTTTGGGACAGCCTTACTCCTACAATGAGCAGTTCTTC.